This passage covers 29 T cell receptor beta chains from one sample sequenced in a study of OX40 agonist ivuxolimab in advanced cancers. The library was obtained by the immunoSEQ multiplex PCR assay. Drawn from immuneACCESS, this table holds only the in-frame rearrangements with V and J called that TCRdb kept. Clones are partly lost; checked studies trace under half to an unresolved V gene and leave the rest unexplained. This sample lists roughly 63,000 clones; about 91% were detected once. The top ten clones comprise about 12% of the sample. The sample consisted of CD4+ or CD8+ T cells sorted from blood, taken in a trial of the OX40 agonist ivuxolimab. The receptor set was obtained from an adult with an advanced solid tumor such as melanoma, head and neck, liver or kidney cancer.

This chain joins TRBV30 and TRBJ2-7, with D tentatively TRBD1 or TRBD2 (5 bases each). Deletions cut 8 bases from V and 0 bases from J, with 20 bases between. The CDR3 has 15 amino acids. Germline-derived CDR1 and CDR2 are GTSNPN and SVGIG (reference sequence). DNA for the CDR3: TGTGCCCTCTCCGGGGCACCCTTAGGCTCCTACGAGCAGTACTTC. Protein: CALSGAPLGSYEQYF.

V usage is TRBV10-2 and J usage is TRBJ2-7; D not resolved. V was shortened by 6 bases and J by 5 bases, with 5 bases between the two germline ends. The CDR3 extends over 10 amino acids. Germline loops: CDR1 WSHSY, CDR2 SAAADI. The CDR3 is CASRNHEQYF. The CDR3 DNA reads TGCGCCAGCAGGAACCACGAGCAGTACTTC.

For this clone: Other DNA variants within this sample encode the same CDR3. CDR3 residues: CASSLGQGAYEQYF. The CDR3 DNA reads TGCGCCAGCAGCTTGGGCCAGGGGGCTTACGAGCAGTACTTC. The chain employs TRBV5-1 and TRBJ2-7; 8 positions agree with TRBD1. The CDR3 extends over 14 amino acids. Germline CDR1 is SGHRS and CDR2 is YFSETQ. Unmatched junction bases numbered 3, after V lost 0 bases and J lost 4 bases.

The chain joins TRBV5-1 to TRBJ2-5, with 10 bases matching TRBD1. Germline-derived CDR1 and CDR2 are SGHRS and YFSETQ. The ends lost 4 bases at V and 5 bases at J; junction bases unmatched: 8. This CDR3 has 15 amino acids. The CDR3 sequence: CASSATPDRGETQYF. CDR3 in DNA: TGCGCCAGCAGCGCGACCCCGGACAGGGGGGAGACCCAGTACTTC.

The V and J genes are TRBV29-1 and TRBJ2-1; TRBD1 might be the D (5 bases). The germline V and J ends were trimmed by 8 bases and 9 bases, with 11 bases remaining between them. The CDR3 has 10 residues. Germline CDR1 reads SQVTM; CDR2 reads ANQGSEA. This CDR3 is CSTDQGEQFF. CDR3 DNA: TGCAGCACGGACCAGGGTGAGCAGTTCTTC.

The rearrangement joins TRBV2 to TRBJ1-1, with 7 nucleotides matching TRBD1. Germline V CDR1 and CDR2: SNHLY, FYNNEI. V was clipped by 8 bases and J by 3 bases; unmatched bases: 6. CDR3 length equals 13 residues. The CDR3 DNA follows: TGTGCCAGCGGGGGGACAGACTACACTGAAGCTTTCTTT. Its translation: CASGGTDYTEAFF.

The V and J genes are TRBV5-1 and TRBJ1-1; a weak D match, TRBD1 (6 bases). V lost 4 bases and J lost 4, with 11 bases in between. Looked up from germline, CDR1 is SGHRS and CDR2 is YFSETQ. The CDR3 covers 13 residues. The CDR3 protein is CASSPGGATEAFF. The CDR3 nucleotides read TGCGCCAGCAGCCCGGGGGGGGCCACTGAAGCTTTCTTT.

On this clone: Other DNA sequences of this sample code for an identical CDR3. The J gene is TRBJ2-7, the V gene TRBV2; TRBD2 is a possible D gene (6 bases). Germline V gives CDR1 SNHLY, CDR2 FYNNEI. The CDR3 has 10 residues. Trimming pared 8 bases from V and 6 bases from J, leaving 8 bases between. The CDR3: CASSGVEQYF. CDR3 nucleotide sequence: TGTGCCAGCTCGGGGGTCGAGCAGTACTTC.

V and J are TRBV21-1 and TRBJ2-5; the D segment call TRBD2 is taken from the table without a DNA check. TRBV21-1 is noted as a pseudogene. The length of the CDR3 is 16 residues. Written as DNA, the CDR3 is TGTGCCAGCAGCTCGTCCCATGCGGAGACCCAAGAGACCCAGTACTTC. This encodes CASSSSHAETQETQYF.

The chain couples TRBV27 to TRBJ1-2; the match to TRBD1 covers 10 bases. The CDR3 has 14 residues. Per germline, CDR1 MNHEY and CDR2 SMNVEV (reference sequence). V was pared by 6 bases and J by 6 bases, with 7 bases of the junction left unmatched. The CDR3 region has the DNA TGTGCCAGCAGCCACGACAGGGGGCGTGATGGCTACACCTTC. Translated, it gives CASSHDRGRDGYTF.

This chain uses TRBV28 with TRBJ2-5; D may be TRBD1 (6 bases). Germline loops: CDR1 MDHEN, CDR2 SYDVKM. This CDR3 spans 14 amino acids. The V end lost 6 bases, the J end lost 5 bases, and 16 bases lay between the germline ends. The CDR3 reads CASSPRGPRETQYF. The CDR3 DNA reads TGTGCCAGCAGCCCCAGGGGCCCCAGGGAGACCCAGTACTTC.

The J gene is TRBJ2-3, the V gene TRBV9, with TRBD2 identical over 14 bases. Per germline, CDR1 SGDLS and CDR2 YYNGEE. This CDR3 region has 17 residues. J was trimmed by 5 bases and V by 0 bases; bases with no gene match: 5. CDR3 nucleotide sequence: TGTGCCAGCAGCGTAGCCGGGACTAGCGGGGGCGGAGATACGCAGTATTTT. Amino acids: CASSVAGTSGGGDTQYF.

The chain joins TRBV27 to TRBJ1-1; D may be TRBD1 (5 bases). This CDR3 is built from 15 residues. Germline assignment: CDR1 MNHEY and CDR2 SMNVEV (reference sequence). V was cut by 7 bases and J by 1 base, with 16 bases left in between. In DNA, the CDR3 is TGTGCCAGCACCGAGGCCGGGACGGAGAACACTGAAGCTTTCTTT. Amino acids: CASTEAGTENTEAFF.

The chain has TRBV27 and TRBJ2-7; no firm D call. Germline V lookup: CDR1 MNHEY, CDR2 SMNVEV (reference sequence). The CDR3 spans 13 residues. Trimming cost V 4 bases and J 0 bases, with 7 bases left between them. CDR3 loop: CASSSGLSYEQYF. CDR3 nucleotide sequence: TGTGCCAGCAGTTCAGGTCTCTCCTACGAGCAGTACTTC.

The chain carries TRBV29-1 and TRBJ2-7; no definite D call. The germline V gene encodes CDR1 SQVTM and CDR2 ANQGSEA. V was clipped by 3 bases and J by 5 bases, with 8 bases between them. There are 11 residues in the CDR3. CDR3 protein: CSVDRYNEQYF. The CDR3 nucleotides are TGCAGCGTTGACAGGTATAACGAGCAGTACTTC.

A few counts support this clone. The rearrangement links TRBV9 to TRBJ1-3; perhaps TRBD1 as D (6 bases). The CDR3 is made up of 12 amino acids. V gave up 8 bases and J gave up 6 bases, with 12 bases separating them. Germline V gene lookup returns CDR1 SGDLS and CDR2 YYNGEE. CDR3 nucleotide sequence: TGTGCCAGTGGGGGGGCAGAAAACACCATATATTTT. It is translated as CASGGAENTIYF.

The V call is TRBV28, the J call TRBJ1-2, with 7 bases identical to TRBD1. Germline V gene data show CDR1 as MDHEN and CDR2 as SYDVKM. CDR3 size: 14 residues. After removal of 3 bases from V and 7 bases from J, the junction contained 8 bases not matched to a gene. CDR3 protein: CASSFRTGKSGYTF. CDR3 nucleotides: TGTGCCAGCAGTTTTAGGACAGGAAAGTCTGGCTACACCTTC.

The rearrangement uses TRBV2 and TRBJ1-2, with 8 nucleotides matching TRBD1. The CDR3 spans 14 residues. The germline gives CDR1 SNHLY, CDR2 FYNNEI. Germline trimming cut 8 bases from V and 8 bases from J; bases unmatched to any gene: 13. This CDR3 is CASHLGQGAPGYTF. CDR3 nucleotide sequence: TGTGCCAGCCACTTAGGGCAGGGGGCGCCCGGCTACACCTTC.

CDR3 loop: CASSPPGQGTDTQYF. CDR3 DNA: TGCGCCAGCAGCCCTCCGGGACAGGGGACAGATACGCAGTATTTT. The V and J genes are TRBV5-1 and TRBJ2-3; 10 positions agree with TRBD1. V lost 4 bases, J lost 3 bases, and 5 bases stayed unmatched. The CDR3 length is 15 residues. Germline V lookup: CDR1 SGHRS, CDR2 YFSETQ.

V and J are TRBV7-9 and TRBJ2-7; D is uncertain. This CDR3 is built from 12 residues. Germline values: CDR1 SEHNR, CDR2 FQNEAQ (reference sequence). The V gene lost 4 bases and the J gene lost 0 bases, with 4 bases spanning the gap. The CDR3 loop is CASSSPSYEQYF. CDR3 bases: TGTGCCAGCAGCTCCCCCTCCTACGAGCAGTACTTC.

The chain is built from TRBV13 and TRBJ1-2; 7 bases fit TRBD1. V dropped 7 bases and J dropped 3; count of bases not matched to a gene: 14. This CDR3 has 16 amino acids. Germline CDR1 is PRHDT and CDR2 is FYEKMQ (reference sequence). The CDR3 nucleotides read TGTGCCAGCACACCCCGGACAGGACTTTACCACTATGGCTACACCTTC. Translating gives CASTPRTGLYHYGYTF.

This chain joins TRBV13 and TRBJ1-1; D gene uncertain. V was shortened by 2 bases and J by 7 bases, with 11 bases between the two germline ends. The CDR3 has 13 amino acids. The germline gives CDR1 PRHDT, CDR2 FYEKMQ (reference sequence). The CDR3 DNA reads as TGTGCCAGCAGCTTAATGTTGGGATATGAAGCTTTCTTT. Translating it yields CASSLMLGYEAFF. The full variable domain, rest sourced from reference TRBV13 and TRBJ1-1, is AAGVIQSPRHLIKEKRETATLKCYPIPRHDTVYWYQQGPGQDPQFLISFYEKMQSDKGSIPDRFSAQQFSDYHSELNMSSLELGDSALYFCASSLMLGYEAFFGQGTRLTVV.

DNA for the CDR3: TGCGCCAGCAGCGGACCCGGAGCTGGAGGCTACAATGAGCAGTTCTTC. Amino acid sequence: CASSGPGAGGYNEQFF. J is TRBJ2-1 and V is TRBV5-1; possibly TRBD2 for D (5 bases). The length of the CDR3 is 16 residues. Germline values: CDR1 SGHRS, CDR2 YFSETQ. V gave up 4 bases and J gave up 3 bases, with 17 bases separating them.

The V call is TRBV7-9, the J call TRBJ1-1, with no clear D. This CDR3 has 16 residues. Per the germline V gene, CDR1 is SEHNR and CDR2 is FQNEAQ (reference sequence). V was pared by 1 base and J by 0 bases, with 12 bases between. The CDR3 protein is CASSLGLEILNTEAFF. Written as DNA, the CDR3 is TGTGCCAGCAGCTTAGGATTAGAGATACTGAACACTGAAGCTTTCTTT.

For the CDR3, the DNA is TGTGCCAGTAGTCCCCCAACGCGGCAGTCTTACCCCTACGAGCAGTACTTC. This sequence encodes CASSPPTRQSYPYEQYF. The chain uses TRBV19 and TRBJ2-7, with unresolved D. The length of the CDR3 is 17 residues. The germline V gene has CDR1 LNHDA and CDR2 SQIVND (reference sequence). Between the trimmed V and J ends, which lost 5 bases and 2 bases, there was a span of 22 bases.

The V call is TRBV27, the J call TRBJ2-2, with D unresolved. Trimming pared 5 bases from V and 6 bases from J, leaving 13 bases between. The CDR3 has 14 amino acids. Germline CDR1 is MNHEY and CDR2 is SMNVEV (reference sequence). CDR3 sequence reads: CASSLRQRAGELFF. The CDR3 DNA sequence: TGTGCCAGCAGTCTCCGACAAAGGGCCGGGGAGCTGTTTTTT.

The chain has TRBV7-9 and TRBJ2-5; 8 bases are a match to TRBD1. The CDR3 extends over 14 amino acids. CDR1 SEHNR and CDR2 FQNEAQ come from the germline V gene (reference sequence). The V and J ends lost 5 bases and 4 bases, in that order; junction bases with no gene match: 6. DNA of the CDR3: TGTGCCAGCAGCCCCCAGACAGGGGCAGAGACCCAGTACTTC. It specifies CASSPQTGAETQYF.

The rearrangement joins TRBV7-7 to TRBJ2-2, with 12 nucleotides matching TRBD2. V trimming: 11 bases; J trimming: 7 bases; junction bases outside the gene matches: 8. The CDR3 contains 14 residues. The germline V gene has CDR1 SSHAT and CDR2 FNYEAQ (reference sequence). The CDR3 nucleotides are TGTGCCGTCCGGACTAGCGGGGTGTACGGGGAGCTGTTTTTT. As protein: CAVRTSGVYGELFF.

The chain uses TRBV14 and TRBJ2-1, with D possibly being TRBD2 (6 bases). There are 13 residues in the CDR3. V was pared by 3 bases and J by 11 bases, with 14 bases between. In germline, CDR1 is SGHDN, CDR2 FVKESK. CDR3 amino acids: CASSHSLAAKQFF. CDR3 nucleotides: TGTGCCAGCAGCCACTCATTAGCGGCCAAGCAGTTCTTC.